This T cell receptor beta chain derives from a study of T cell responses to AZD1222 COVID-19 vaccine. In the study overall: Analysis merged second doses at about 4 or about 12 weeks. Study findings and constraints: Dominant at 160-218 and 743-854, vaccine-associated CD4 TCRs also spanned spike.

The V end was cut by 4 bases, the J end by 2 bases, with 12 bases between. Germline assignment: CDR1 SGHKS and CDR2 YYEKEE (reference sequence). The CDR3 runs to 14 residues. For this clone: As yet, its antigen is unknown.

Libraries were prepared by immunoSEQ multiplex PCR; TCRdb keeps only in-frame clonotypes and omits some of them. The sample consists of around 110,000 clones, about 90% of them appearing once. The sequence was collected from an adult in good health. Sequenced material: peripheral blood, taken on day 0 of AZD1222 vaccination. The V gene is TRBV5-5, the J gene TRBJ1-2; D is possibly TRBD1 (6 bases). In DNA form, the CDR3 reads TGTGCCAGCAGCCCCTCGGGGGGCAACTATGGCTACACCTTC. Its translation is CASSPSGGNYGYTF.